This T cell receptor (beta chain) comes out of a study of regulatory T cells in long-lasting Graves disease. Whole-study results and caveats: Investigators studied peripheral blood only, not thyroid tissue. Small numbers of samples may have cut accuracy. Gene preferences differed: TRBV28, TRBJ1-2, TRBJ2-5 in persistent cases.

This CDR3 comprises 13 residues. V dropped 8 bases and J dropped 6 bases, with 14 bases sitting between them. Germline CDR1 MNHNS, CDR2 SASEGT. Library construction for TCR beta used iRepertoire HTBI primers and Arm-PCR of CDR3 regions. Each CDR3 protein is one row after TCRdb ran MiXCR on the multiplex PCR reads. The sample yields 600,000 to 800,000 distinct CDR3 sequences, approximately 29% seen once. Time point indicated: persistent/refractory GD, antithyroid drugs over 5 years with positive TRAb. The authors made the TCR library using RNA they extracted from PBMCs. In its sample, this clonotype was seen a few times. The antigen remains undetermined.

The chain recombines TRBV6-1 with TRBJ2-1; D is possibly TRBD2 (6 bases). The receptor was derived from a female donor with Graves disease. The sample here was peripheral blood mononuclear cells (PBMCs), taken when the disease was refractory, from a patient treated with antithyroid drugs. As DNA, the CDR3 is TGTGCCAGCGGGGCTTACGGGGGCAATGAGCAGTTCTTC. Encoded protein: CASGAYGGNEQFF.